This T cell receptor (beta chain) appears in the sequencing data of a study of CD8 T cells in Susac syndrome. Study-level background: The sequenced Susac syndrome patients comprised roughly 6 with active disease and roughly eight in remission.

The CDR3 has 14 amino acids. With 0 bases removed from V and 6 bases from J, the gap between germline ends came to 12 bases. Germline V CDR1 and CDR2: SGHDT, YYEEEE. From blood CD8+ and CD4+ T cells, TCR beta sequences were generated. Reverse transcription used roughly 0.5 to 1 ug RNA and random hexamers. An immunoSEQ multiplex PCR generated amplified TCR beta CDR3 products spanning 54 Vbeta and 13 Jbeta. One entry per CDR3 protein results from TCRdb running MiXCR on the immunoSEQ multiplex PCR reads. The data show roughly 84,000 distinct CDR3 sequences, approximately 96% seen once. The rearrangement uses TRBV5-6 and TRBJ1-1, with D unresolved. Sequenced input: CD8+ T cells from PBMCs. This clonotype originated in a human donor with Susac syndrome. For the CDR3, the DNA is TGTGCCAGCAGCTTGGGGATTATCGACGCTGAAGCTTTCTTT. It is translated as CASSLGIIDAEAFF.